This is a list of T cell receptor beta chains from one sample in a study of blood T cells in healthy people across ages. TCRdb passed the 5' RACE reads through MiXCR, listing each CDR3 protein once. The repertoire consists of about 620,000 distinct CDR3 sequences, with around 21% occurring once and the leading ten covering around 3.4%. The sample comprised blood. The receptors here all came from a man between 65 and 85 years old in good health. The CDR3 runs from the conserved cysteine through the conserved F or W. Clone size, where shown, is once, few, many, or a class for clones that have expanded.

abundance: few
v_gene: TRBV7-9
j_gene: TRBJ2-5
CDR3aa: CASSSGREQETQYF

abundance: few
v_gene: TRBV2
j_gene: TRBJ2-2
CDR3aa: CASHTAGLNPPTGELFF

abundance: few
v_gene: TRBV29-1
j_gene: TRBJ2-1
CDR3aa: CSVTPKGLSINNEQFF

abundance: few
v_gene: TRBV5-1
j_gene: .
CDR3aa: CASSPMAIAHNEQFF

abundance: few
v_gene: TRBV2
j_gene: TRBJ2-3
CDR3aa: CASSEHPGDTQYF

abundance: few
v_gene: TRBV12-3/TRBV12-4
j_gene: TRBJ1-2
CDR3aa: CASSLQTGLDYGYTF

abundance: few
v_gene: TRBV11-2
j_gene: TRBJ2-3
CDR3aa: CASSLGHEGSDTQYF

abundance: few
v_gene: TRBV20-1
j_gene: TRBJ2-7
CDR3aa: CSAPGDSGEQYF

abundance: few
v_gene: TRBV21-1
j_gene: TRBJ1-5
CDR3aa: CASGKGTRRGNQPQHF

abundance: .
v_gene: TRBV5-6
j_gene: TRBJ2-2
CDR3aa: CASSPPGTNAGELFF

abundance: few
v_gene: TRBV20-1
j_gene: TRBJ2-7
CDR3aa: CSARDRRDNLNEQYF

abundance: .
v_gene: TRBV5-7
j_gene: TRBJ2-5
CDR3aa: CASSVTSGSWGQEAQYF

abundance: few
v_gene: TRBV6-2/TRBV6-3
j_gene: TRBJ2-6
CDR3aa: CASSYRGANVLTF

abundance: .
v_gene: TRBV7-8
j_gene: TRBJ2-7
CDR3aa: CASSLGLGSHEQYF

abundance: .
v_gene: TRBV30
j_gene: TRBJ2-7
CDR3aa: CAWSVLRASGNPYEQYF

abundance: .
v_gene: TRBV15
j_gene: TRBJ2-3
CDR3aa: CATSRDPSAPDTQYF

abundance: .
v_gene: TRBV5-1
j_gene: TRBJ2-7
CDR3aa: CASSLLQRSNIYEQYF

abundance: few
v_gene: TRBV9
j_gene: TRBJ2-7
CDR3aa: CASSPTGTTLEQYF

abundance: .
v_gene: TRBV5-1
j_gene: TRBJ2-7
CDR3aa: CASSLRTGEDEQYF

abundance: .
v_gene: TRBV27
j_gene: TRBJ2-5
CDR3aa: CASSLVDSAQETQYF

abundance: .
v_gene: TRBV6-1
j_gene: TRBJ2-5
CDR3aa: CASRMGLAQETQYF

abundance: few
v_gene: TRBV6-1
j_gene: TRBJ2-2
CDR3aa: CASSANSANTGELFF

abundance: .
v_gene: TRBV7-9
j_gene: TRBJ2-7
CDR3aa: CASSPRASGAYEQYF

abundance: once
v_gene: TRBV6-4
j_gene: TRBJ2-3
CDR3aa: CASSDQGTDTQYF

abundance: many
v_gene: TRBV7-3
j_gene: TRBJ1-6
CDR3aa: CASSFSPPLHF

abundance: few
v_gene: TRBV2
j_gene: .
CDR3aa: CASSESLGYEQYF

abundance: .
v_gene: TRBV7-9
j_gene: TRBJ1-6
CDR3aa: CASSLEGSALHF

abundance: few
v_gene: TRBV30
j_gene: TRBJ2-5
CDR3aa: CAWSVGGPETQYF

abundance: .
v_gene: TRBV7-9
j_gene: TRBJ2-3
CDR3aa: CASSKTSGRSTDTQYF

abundance: .
v_gene: TRBV20-1
j_gene: TRBJ1-4
CDR3aa: CSARRLTGSNEKLFF

abundance: .
v_gene: TRBV13
j_gene: TRBJ2-5
CDR3aa: CASRYTSGSETQYF

abundance: few
v_gene: TRBV18
j_gene: TRBJ2-5
CDR3aa: CASSPGGPPETQYF

abundance: .
v_gene: TRBV28
j_gene: TRBJ2-1
CDR3aa: CASSPGRGGASPNYYNEQFF

abundance: .
v_gene: TRBV4-1
j_gene: TRBJ2-5
CDR3aa: CASSQGPPGQQETQYF

abundance: few
v_gene: TRBV29-1
j_gene: TRBJ2-5
CDR3aa: CSVDSSGRVNERFF

abundance: few
v_gene: TRBV25-1
j_gene: TRBJ2-3
CDR3aa: CASIGLAGSSDTQYF

abundance: few
v_gene: TRBV11-2
j_gene: TRBJ2-1
CDR3aa: CASSLYQGGLAGGNEQFF

abundance: few
v_gene: TRBV6-5
j_gene: TRBJ2-5
CDR3aa: CASSYLIPPETQYF

abundance: .
v_gene: TRBV20-1
j_gene: TRBJ1-2
CDR3aa: CSAKPGQGANYGYTF

abundance: .
v_gene: TRBV9
j_gene: TRBJ1-1
CDR3aa: CASSVGGSGNTEAFF

abundance: .
v_gene: TRBV5-1
j_gene: TRBJ2-1
CDR3aa: CASRAGPSSSYNEQFF